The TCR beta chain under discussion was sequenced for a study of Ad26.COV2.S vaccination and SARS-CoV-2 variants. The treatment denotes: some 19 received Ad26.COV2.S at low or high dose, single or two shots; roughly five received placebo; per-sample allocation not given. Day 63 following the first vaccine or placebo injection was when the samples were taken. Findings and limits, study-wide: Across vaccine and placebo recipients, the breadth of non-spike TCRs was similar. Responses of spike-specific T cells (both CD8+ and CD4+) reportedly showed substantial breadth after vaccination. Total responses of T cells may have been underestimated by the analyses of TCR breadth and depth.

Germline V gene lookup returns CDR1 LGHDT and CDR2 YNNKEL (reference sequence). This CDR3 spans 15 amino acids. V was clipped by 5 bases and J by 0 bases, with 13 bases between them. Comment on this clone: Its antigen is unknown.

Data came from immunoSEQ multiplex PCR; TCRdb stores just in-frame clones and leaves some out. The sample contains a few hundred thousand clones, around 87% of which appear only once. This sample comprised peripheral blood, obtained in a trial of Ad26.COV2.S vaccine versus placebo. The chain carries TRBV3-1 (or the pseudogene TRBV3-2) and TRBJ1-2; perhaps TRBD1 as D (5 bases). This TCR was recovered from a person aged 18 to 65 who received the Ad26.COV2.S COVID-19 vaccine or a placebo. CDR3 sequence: CASSFLGGANYGYTF. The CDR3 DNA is TGTGCCAGCAGCTTTCTGGGGGGTGCTAACTATGGCTACACCTTC.